A selection of T cell receptor beta chains follows, all from one sample in a study of blood T cells in healthy people across ages. Each CDR3 protein gets one entry after TCRdb re-called the 5' RACE reads with MiXCR. The sample lists 1.5 million to 2 million distinct CDR3 sequences, roughly 49% seen once, with less than 2.5% in the top ten. Sample: blood. All receptors come from a woman in her 40s in good health. Both conserved end residues are part of each CDR3. Each record gives: CDR3 protein, J gene, V gene.

CASSPWDRVEETQYF | TRBJ2-5 | TRBV6-5
CASSPSTGAWENIQYF | TRBJ2-4 | TRBV28
CASSPETATNEKLFF | TRBJ1-4 | TRBV5-1
CASSEGQGGLNPQETQYF | TRBJ2-5 | TRBV6-1
CASSVEVAGHGLTDTQYF | TRBJ2-3 | TRBV9
CASSVAGTGLGDTQYF | TRBJ2-3 | TRBV5-1
CSAPTSGTRDDEQFF | TRBJ2-1 | TRBV20-1
CASSQDLAGETDTQYF | TRBJ2-3 | TRBV3-1
CAISESTGDNEQFF | TRBJ2-1 | TRBV10-3
CASSLGQGTDTRYF | TRBJ2-3 | TRBV5-1
CASSLAGGPPGDTQYF | TRBJ2-3 | TRBV7-2
CASSPRGQISTDTQYF | TRBJ2-3 | TRBV7-2
CASQAGGENEQFF | TRBJ2-1 | TRBV15
CASSLWDDEQFF | TRBJ2-1 | TRBV12-3/TRBV12-4
CASSLGEGALNQPQHF | TRBJ1-5 | TRBV7-6
CASSFRRLQETQYF | TRBJ2-5 | TRBV7-2
CASSPVRGGQETQYF | TRBJ2-5 | TRBV12-3/TRBV12-4
CASSLLRQVGREQYF | TRBJ2-4 | TRBV28
CASSFRGRTSGGAYEQYF | . | TRBV7-9
CASSQTGEETQYF | TRBJ2-5 | TRBV4-1
CATTSSSTDTQYF | TRBJ2-3 | TRBV15
CSARDRVLPNNSPLHF | TRBJ1-6 | TRBV20-1
CASSLEGGGKAQETQYF | TRBJ2-5 | TRBV28
CASSRGRTNTEAFF | TRBJ1-1 | TRBV4-3
CATSRHGTSLTDTQYF | TRBJ2-3 | TRBV24-1
CASSEAGGANNEQFF | TRBJ2-1 | TRBV28
CASSPGGIQETQYF | TRBJ2-5 | TRBV12-3/TRBV12-4
CASSFSWTSGEDTQYF | TRBJ2-3 | TRBV5-1
CSVGNRDNSMETQYF | TRBJ2-5 | TRBV29-1
CASSLEGARNIQYF | TRBJ2-4 | TRBV5-1
CSVDPSGGASSNEQFF | TRBJ2-1 | TRBV29-1
CASARDRVNEQFF | TRBJ2-1 | TRBV12-5
CAGSPGLAGSRNEQFF | TRBJ2-1 | TRBV7-7
CSARDGARLARTGEQFF | TRBJ2-1 | TRBV20-1
CSAREEGYYGYTF | TRBJ1-2 | TRBV20-1
CASSQDRTGFSYEQYF | TRBJ2-7 | TRBV4-3
CASSPKGADIQYF | TRBJ2-4 | TRBV7-9
CATVTVMNNEQYF | TRBJ2-5 | TRBV10-3
CASSYRLAGGQGEQFF | TRBJ2-1 | TRBV6-2/TRBV6-3
CASSLGDRGLDEQFF | TRBJ2-1 | TRBV27
CSARLGPVGAQAFF | TRBJ1-1 | TRBV20-1
CASSPPGQGGTDTQYF | TRBJ2-3 | TRBV12-3/TRBV12-4